The next 8 T cell receptor beta chains were all read from a single sample in a study of shared clonotypes between healthy human individuals. Method: immunoSEQ multiplex PCR; TCRdb's copy keeps in-frame clones and lacks some. The sample consists of 650,000 to 700,000 clones, around 91% of them appearing once. Sequencing was carried out using memory CD8+ T cells from PBMCs. Specified subset: CD45RO+ cells pooled with CCR7-negative TemRA cells. These receptor sequences come from a man younger than 30 in good health. Some clones in this sample may be carry-over from other donors' samples.

V usage is TRBV7-9 and J usage is TRBJ2-7, with 7 bases lining up with TRBD1. CDR1 SEHNR and CDR2 FQNEAQ come from the germline V gene (reference sequence). The length of the CDR3 is 14 residues. Germline trimming cut 5 bases from V and 3 bases from J; bases unmatched to any gene: 7. CDR3 amino acids: CASSRDSVLYEQYF. The DNA for the CDR3 is TGTGCCAGCAGCCGGGACAGTGTCCTCTACGAGCAGTACTTC.

The gene calls are TRBV27 and TRBJ2-3; D may be TRBD1 (5 bases). V dropped 7 bases and J dropped 1 base, with 18 bases sitting between them. Germline assignment: CDR1 MNHEY and CDR2 SMNVEV (reference sequence). This CDR3 contains 16 residues. The CDR3 sequence: CASIPAQGLGTDTQYF. The CDR3 nucleotides read TGTGCCAGCATCCCGGCGCAGGGCCTTGGCACAGATACGCAGTATTTT.

The chain links TRBV6-1 to TRBJ1-3, with a possible D match to TRBD1 (5 bases). V was trimmed by 1 base and J by 0 bases, leaving 13 bases between them. Germline V lookup: CDR1 MNHNS, CDR2 SASEGT. This CDR3 comprises 17 residues. The CDR3 region is CASSEDRTLFSGNTIYF. The CDR3 region has the DNA TGTGCCAGCAGTGAAGACAGGACACTGTTCTCTGGAAACACCATATATTTT.

The chain uses TRBV15 and TRBJ2-2; D perhaps matches TRBD1 (6 bases). V lost 6 bases to trimming and J lost 2 bases, with 16 bases between them. Germline V gives CDR1 LNHNV, CDR2 YYDKDF (reference sequence). The length of the CDR3 is 16 residues. CDR3 in amino acids: CATSRPRDINTGELFF. The CDR3 region has the DNA TGTGCCACCAGTAGACCCCGGGACATAAACACCGGGGAGCTGTTTTTT.

This clone is a singleton in its sample. The chain combines TRBV9 with TRBJ1-5, with 7 positions matching TRBD1. Germline assignment: CDR1 SGDLS and CDR2 YYNGEE. The CDR3 has 14 residues. V lost 3 bases to trimming and J lost 1 base; unmatched junction nucleotides: 1. CDR3 region: CASSEGQSNQPQHF. Written as DNA, the CDR3 is TGTGCCAGCAGCGAGGGACAGAGCAATCAGCCCCAGCATTTT.

V and J are TRBV4-1 and TRBJ1-5, with D unresolved. The CDR3 length is 16 residues. The V end was cut by 0 bases, the J end by 0 bases, with 9 bases between. Per germline, CDR1 MGHRA and CDR2 YSYEKL. The CDR3 sequence is CASSQDNSYSNQPQHF. The CDR3 DNA is TGCGCCAGCAGCCAAGATAACAGCTATAGCAATCAGCCCCAGCATTTT.

The V call is TRBV6-5, the J call TRBJ1-6; D is unresolved. The CDR3 totals 13 residues. Trimming left V 7 bases short and J 9 bases short, with 13 bases between. Germline-derived CDR1 and CDR2 are MNHEY and SVGAGI. The CDR3 bases are TGTGCCAGCACTCGCCTTCCGGGTTCACCCCTCCACTTT. This codes for CASTRLPGSPLHF.

The rearrangement joins TRBV27 to TRBJ2-3; 14 nucleotides line up with TRBD2. This CDR3 spans 15 amino acids. Germline values: CDR1 MNHEY, CDR2 SMNVEV (reference sequence). V shed 8 bases and J 5 bases; nucleotides not matched to a gene: 6. Here the CDR3 reads CASQVGTSGGDTQYF. DNA for the CDR3: TGTGCCAGCCAAGTCGGGACTAGCGGGGGAGATACGCAGTATTTT.